The 5 T cell receptor beta chains listed next were all sequenced from one sample in a study of shared clonotypes between healthy human individuals. Clones were read by immunoSEQ multiplex PCR, and TCRdb kept only the in-frame ones, dropping some. The repertoire holds fewer than 3 million clones, with approximately 90% as singletons. The sequencing input was naive CD4+ T cells from PBMCs. Subset meaning: CD45RA+ positively selected. These receptors were obtained from a man between 18 and 29 years old in good health. Some clones in this sample may be carry-over from other donors' samples.

This chain links TRBV6-6 with TRBJ2-1, with TRBD2 matching over 11 bases. This CDR3 has 15 amino acids. After removal of 6 bases from V and 4 bases from J, the junction contained 5 bases not matched to a gene. Germline CDR1 and CDR2: MNHNY and SVGAGI (reference sequence). The CDR3 DNA sequence: TGTGCCAGCAGCCTGACTAGCGGGGTTTACAATGAGCAGTTCTTC. Translating gives CASSLTSGVYNEQFF.

The chain is built from TRBV15 and TRBJ2-1; TRBD2 matches 9 bases. With V trimmed by 3 bases and J by 0 bases, 3 bases remained unmatched. The CDR3 is made up of 16 amino acids. CDR1 and CDR2 from the germline V gene are LNHNV and YYDKDF (reference sequence). The CDR3 DNA reads as TGTGCCACCAGCAGGGGGACTAGCAACTCCTACAATGAGCAGTTCTTC. Its translation is CATSRGTSNSYNEQFF.

The chain uses TRBV5-1 and TRBJ2-1, with 10 positions matching TRBD1. The CDR3 consists of 14 residues. The germline CDR1 and CDR2 sequences are SGHRS and YFSETQ. After removal of 5 bases from V and 9 bases from J, the junction contained 8 bases not matched to a gene. The CDR3 spells CASSEGQGRGEQFF. CDR3 bases: TGCGCCAGCAGTGAGGGACAGGGGAGAGGTGAGCAGTTCTTC.

The genes are TRBV28 and TRBJ1-2; possibly TRBD1 for D (6 bases). Trimming pared 4 bases from V and 4 bases from J, leaving 22 bases between. Looked up from germline, CDR1 is MDHEN and CDR2 is SYDVKM. The CDR3 length is 17 residues. The CDR3 DNA sequence: TGTGCCAGCAGTTCCTTTCTCGGACAGCGCAGTAGCTATGGCTACACCTTC. This sequence encodes CASSSFLGQRSSYGYTF.

The chain employs TRBV7-2 and TRBJ1-5; maybe TRBD1 (6 bases). Trimming removed 5 bases at V and 3 bases at J, with 17 bases between. The CDR3 consists of 16 residues. Per germline, CDR1 SGHTA and CDR2 FQGNSA. As DNA, the CDR3 is TGTGCCAGCAGCGCCCGAGGGGGGGGCACCAATCAGCCCCAGCATTTT. Residues: CASSARGGGTNQPQHF.